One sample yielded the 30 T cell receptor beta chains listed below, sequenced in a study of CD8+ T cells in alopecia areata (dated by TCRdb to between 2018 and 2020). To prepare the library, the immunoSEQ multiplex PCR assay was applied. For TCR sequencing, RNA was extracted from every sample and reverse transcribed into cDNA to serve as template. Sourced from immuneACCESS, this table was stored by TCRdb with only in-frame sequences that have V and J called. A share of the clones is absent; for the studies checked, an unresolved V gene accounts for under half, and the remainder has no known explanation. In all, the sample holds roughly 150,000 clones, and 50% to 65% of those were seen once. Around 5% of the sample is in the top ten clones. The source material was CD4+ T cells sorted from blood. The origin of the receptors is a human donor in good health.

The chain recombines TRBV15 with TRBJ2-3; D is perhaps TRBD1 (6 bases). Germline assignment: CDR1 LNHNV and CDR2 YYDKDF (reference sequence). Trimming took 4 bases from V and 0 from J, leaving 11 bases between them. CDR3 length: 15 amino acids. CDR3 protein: CATSIWTASTDTQYF. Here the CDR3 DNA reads TGTGCCACCAGCATTTGGACAGCTAGCACAGATACGCAGTATTTT.

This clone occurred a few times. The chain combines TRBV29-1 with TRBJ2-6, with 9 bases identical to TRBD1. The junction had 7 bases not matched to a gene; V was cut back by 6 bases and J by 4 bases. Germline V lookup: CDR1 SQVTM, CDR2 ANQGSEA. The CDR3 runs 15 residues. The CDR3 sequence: CSVRTGVTGANVLTF. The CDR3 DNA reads TGCAGCGTCCGGACAGGGGTGACCGGGGCCAACGTCCTGACTTTC.

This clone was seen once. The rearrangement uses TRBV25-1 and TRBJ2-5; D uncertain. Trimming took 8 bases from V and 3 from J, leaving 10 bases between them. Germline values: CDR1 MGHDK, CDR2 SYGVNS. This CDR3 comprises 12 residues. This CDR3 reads CASSGPKETQYF. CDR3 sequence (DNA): TGTGCCAGCTCCGGACCCAAAGAGACCCAGTACTTC. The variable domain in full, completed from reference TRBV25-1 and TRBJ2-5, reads EADIYQTPRYLVIGTGKKITLECSQTMGHDKMYWYQQDPGMELHLIHYSYGVNSTEKGDLSSESTVSRIRTEHFPLTLESARPSHTSQYLCASSGPKETQYFGPGTRLLVL.

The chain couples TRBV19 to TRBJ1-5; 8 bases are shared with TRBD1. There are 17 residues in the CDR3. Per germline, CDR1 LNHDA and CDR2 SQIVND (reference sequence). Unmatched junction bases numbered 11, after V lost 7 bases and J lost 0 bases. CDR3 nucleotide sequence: TGTGCCAGTACCCCCCGCGGACAGGGTTATAGCAATCAGCCCCAGCATTTT. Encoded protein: CASTPRGQGYSNQPQHF.

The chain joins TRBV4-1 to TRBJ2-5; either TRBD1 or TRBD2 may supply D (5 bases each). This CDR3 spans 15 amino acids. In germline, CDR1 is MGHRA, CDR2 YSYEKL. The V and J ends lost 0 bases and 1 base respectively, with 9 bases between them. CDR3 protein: CASSQEGVSQETQYF. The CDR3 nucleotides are TGCGCCAGCAGCCAAGAGGGGGTCTCCCAAGAGACCCAGTACTTC.

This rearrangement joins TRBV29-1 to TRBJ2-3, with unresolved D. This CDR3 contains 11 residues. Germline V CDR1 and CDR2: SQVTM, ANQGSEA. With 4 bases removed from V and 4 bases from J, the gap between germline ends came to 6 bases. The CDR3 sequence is CSVARSDTQYF. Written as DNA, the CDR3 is TGCAGCGTTGCGAGGTCAGATACGCAGTATTTT.

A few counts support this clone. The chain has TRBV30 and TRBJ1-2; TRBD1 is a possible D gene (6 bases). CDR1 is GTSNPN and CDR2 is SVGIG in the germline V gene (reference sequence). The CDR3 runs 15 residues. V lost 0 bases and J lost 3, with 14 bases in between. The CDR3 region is CAWSVGETGHYGYTF. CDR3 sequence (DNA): TGTGCCTGGAGTGTAGGAGAGACAGGCCACTATGGCTACACCTTC.

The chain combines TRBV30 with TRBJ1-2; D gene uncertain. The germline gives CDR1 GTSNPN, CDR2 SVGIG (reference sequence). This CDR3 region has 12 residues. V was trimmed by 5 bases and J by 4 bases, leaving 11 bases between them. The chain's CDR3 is CAWAPGTYGYTF. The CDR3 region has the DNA TGTGCCTGGGCCCCTGGTACCTATGGCTACACCTTC.

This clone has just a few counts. CDR3 in DNA: TGTGCCAGCCGAACACCCGGGACAGGGGCCTACGAGCAGTACTTC. Protein sequence: CASRTPGTGAYEQYF. The chain combines TRBV28 with TRBJ2-7, with 10 bases aligning to TRBD1. The CDR3 sequence is 15 residues long. Per germline, CDR1 MDHEN and CDR2 SYDVKM. J was trimmed by 2 bases and V by 8 bases; bases with no gene match: 9.

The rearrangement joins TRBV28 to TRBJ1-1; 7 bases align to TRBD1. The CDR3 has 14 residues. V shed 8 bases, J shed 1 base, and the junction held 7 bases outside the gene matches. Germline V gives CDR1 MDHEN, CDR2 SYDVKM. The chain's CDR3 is CASCPGTANTEAFF. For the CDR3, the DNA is TGTGCCAGCTGTCCAGGGACAGCGAACACTGAAGCTTTCTTT.

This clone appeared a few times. The CDR3, as DNA: TGCGCCAGCAGCTTGAACAATGAGCAGTTCTTC. Its translation: CASSLNNEQFF. The V and J genes are TRBV5-1 and TRBJ2-1; D is unclear. The germline V and J ends were trimmed by 1 base and 5 bases, with 1 base remaining between them. This CDR3 is built from 11 residues. Germline V gene lookup returns CDR1 SGHRS and CDR2 YFSETQ. Variable domain in full (rest from reference TRBV5-1 and TRBJ2-1): KAGVTQTPRYLIKTRGQQVTLSCSPISGHRSVSWYQQTPGQGLQFLFEYFSETQRNKGNFPGRFSGRQFSNSRSEMNVSTLELGDSALYLCASSLNNEQFFGPGTRLTVL.

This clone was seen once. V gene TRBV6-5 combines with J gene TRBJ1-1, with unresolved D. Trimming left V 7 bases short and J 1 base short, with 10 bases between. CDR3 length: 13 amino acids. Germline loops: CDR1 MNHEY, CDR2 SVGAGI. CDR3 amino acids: CASTTQSNTEAFF. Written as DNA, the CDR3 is TGTGCCAGCACCACACAGTCGAACACTGAAGCTTTCTTT.

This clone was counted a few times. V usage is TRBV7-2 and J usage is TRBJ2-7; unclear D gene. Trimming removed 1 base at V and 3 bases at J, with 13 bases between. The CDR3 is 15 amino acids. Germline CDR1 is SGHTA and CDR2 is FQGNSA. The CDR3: CASSLEATRHYEQYF. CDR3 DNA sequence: TGTGCCAGCAGCTTAGAAGCGACCCGCCACTACGAGCAGTACTTC. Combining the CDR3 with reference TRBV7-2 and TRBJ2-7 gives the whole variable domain GAGVSQSPSNKVTEKGKDVELRCDPISGHTALYWYRQSLGQGLEFLIYFQGNSAPDKSGLPSDRFSAERTGGSVSTLTIQRTQQEDSAVYLCASSLEATRHYEQYFGPGTRLTVT.

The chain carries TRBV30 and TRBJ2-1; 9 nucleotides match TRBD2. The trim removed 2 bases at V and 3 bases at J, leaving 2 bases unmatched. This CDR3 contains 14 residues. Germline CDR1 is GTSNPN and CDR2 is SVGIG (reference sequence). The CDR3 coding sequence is TGTGCCTGGAGTCCTAGCGGGATCTACAATGAGCAGTTCTTC. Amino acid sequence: CAWSPSGIYNEQFF.

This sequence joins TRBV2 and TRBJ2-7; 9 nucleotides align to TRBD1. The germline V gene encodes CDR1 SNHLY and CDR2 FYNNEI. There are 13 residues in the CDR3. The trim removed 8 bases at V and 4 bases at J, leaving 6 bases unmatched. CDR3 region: CASVGQGIYEQYF. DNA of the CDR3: TGTGCCAGCGTCGGACAGGGGATATACGAGCAGTACTTC.

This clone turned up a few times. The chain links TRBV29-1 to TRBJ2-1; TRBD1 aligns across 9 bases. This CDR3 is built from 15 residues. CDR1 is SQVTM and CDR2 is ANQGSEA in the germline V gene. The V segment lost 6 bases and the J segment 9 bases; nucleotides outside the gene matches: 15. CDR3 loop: CSVQKQGAPLSEQFF. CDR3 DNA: TGCAGCGTCCAAAAACAGGGGGCGCCTCTAAGTGAGCAGTTCTTC.

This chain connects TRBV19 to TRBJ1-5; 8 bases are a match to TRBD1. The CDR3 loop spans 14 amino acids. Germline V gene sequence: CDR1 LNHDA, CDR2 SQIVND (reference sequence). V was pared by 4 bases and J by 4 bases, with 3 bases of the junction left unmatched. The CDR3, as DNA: TGTGCCAGTAGTAACAGACAGGGGAATCAGCCCCAGCATTTT. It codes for CASSNRQGNQPQHF. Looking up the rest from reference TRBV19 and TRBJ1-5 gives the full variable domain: DGGITQSPKYLFRKEGQNVTLSCEQNLNHDAMYWYRQDPGQGLRLIYYSQIVNDFQKGDIAEGYSVSREKKESFPLTVTSAQKNPTAFYLCASSNRQGNQPQHFGDGTRLSIL.

In nucleotides, the CDR3 is TGTGCCAGCAGGAGTGGGACTAGCGGGACTTACGAGCAGTACTTC. Translating gives CASRSGTSGTYEQYF. V gene TRBV6-6 combines with J gene TRBJ2-7; 13 bases align to TRBD2. This CDR3 comprises 15 residues. After removal of 6 bases from V and 4 bases from J, the junction contained 6 bases not matched to a gene. Looked up from germline, CDR1 is MNHNY and CDR2 is SVGAGI (reference sequence).

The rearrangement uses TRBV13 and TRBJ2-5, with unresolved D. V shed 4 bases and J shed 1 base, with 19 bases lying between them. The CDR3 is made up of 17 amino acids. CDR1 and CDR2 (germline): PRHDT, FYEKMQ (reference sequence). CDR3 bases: TGTGCCAGCAGCTCCTACCCTCTCCTGGGCTCCCAAGAGACCCAGTACTTC. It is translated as CASSSYPLLGSQETQYF.

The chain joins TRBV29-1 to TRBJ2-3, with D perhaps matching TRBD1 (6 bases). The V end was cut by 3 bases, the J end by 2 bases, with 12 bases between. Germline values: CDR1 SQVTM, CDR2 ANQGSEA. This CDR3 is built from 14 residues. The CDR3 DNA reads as TGCAGCGTTGAGGCAGGGGTTCCCACAGATACGCAGTATTTT. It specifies CSVEAGVPTDTQYF.

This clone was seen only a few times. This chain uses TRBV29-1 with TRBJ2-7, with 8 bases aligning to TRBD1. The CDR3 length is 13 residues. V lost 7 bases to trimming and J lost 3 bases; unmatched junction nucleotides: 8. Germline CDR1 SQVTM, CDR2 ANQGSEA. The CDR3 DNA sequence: TGCAGCGGTTCCGGGACAGGTTTCTACGAGCAGTACTTC. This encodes CSGSGTGFYEQYF.

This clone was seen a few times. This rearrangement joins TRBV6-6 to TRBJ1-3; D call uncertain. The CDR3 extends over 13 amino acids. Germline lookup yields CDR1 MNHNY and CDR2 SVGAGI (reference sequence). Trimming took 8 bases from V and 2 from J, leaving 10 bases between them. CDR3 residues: CASRPTAGNTIYF. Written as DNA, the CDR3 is TGTGCCAGCCGTCCGACGGCTGGAAACACCATATATTTT.

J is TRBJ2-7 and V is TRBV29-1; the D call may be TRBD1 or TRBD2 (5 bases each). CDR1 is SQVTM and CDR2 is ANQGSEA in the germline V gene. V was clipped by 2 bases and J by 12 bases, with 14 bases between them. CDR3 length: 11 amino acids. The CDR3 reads CSVENQGRWYF. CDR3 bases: TGCAGCGTTGAAAATCAGGGACGTTGGTACTTC.

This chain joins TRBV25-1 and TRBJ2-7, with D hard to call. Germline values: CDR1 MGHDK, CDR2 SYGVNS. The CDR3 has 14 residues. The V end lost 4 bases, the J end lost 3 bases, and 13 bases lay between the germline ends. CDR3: CASSGSLQGYEQYF. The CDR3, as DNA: TGTGCCAGCAGTGGTTCACTACAAGGCTACGAGCAGTACTTC.

This CDR3 reads CASSVLAGLNNEQFF. The CDR3 coding sequence is TGTGCCAGCAGTGTGCTTGCAGGGTTGAACAATGAGCAGTTCTTC. The chain couples TRBV6-1 to TRBJ2-1; D possibly corresponds to TRBD1 (5 bases). CDR1 and CDR2 from the germline V gene are MNHNS and SASEGT. V was clipped by 4 bases and J by 5 bases, with 15 bases between them. This CDR3 region has 15 residues.

In nucleotides, the CDR3 is TGTGCCAGCAGTGAGGGGTATGGCTACACCTTC. This codes for CASSEGYGYTF. The chain employs TRBV6-6 and TRBJ1-2; D might be TRBD1 (5 bases). This CDR3 contains 11 residues. The V gene lost 5 bases and the J gene lost 5 bases, with 6 bases spanning the gap. Germline V lookup: CDR1 MNHNY, CDR2 SVGAGI (reference sequence).

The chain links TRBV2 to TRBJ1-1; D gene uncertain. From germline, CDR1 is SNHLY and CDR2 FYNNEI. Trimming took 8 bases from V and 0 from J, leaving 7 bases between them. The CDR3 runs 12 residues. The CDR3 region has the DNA TGTGCCAGCTTTAGGGTGAACACTGAAGCTTTCTTT. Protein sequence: CASFRVNTEAFF.

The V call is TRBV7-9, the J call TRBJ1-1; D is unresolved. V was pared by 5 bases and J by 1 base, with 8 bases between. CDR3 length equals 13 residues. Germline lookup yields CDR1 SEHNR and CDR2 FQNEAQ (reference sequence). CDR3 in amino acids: CASSLGWNTEAFF. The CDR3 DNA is TGTGCCAGCAGCCTAGGGTGGAACACTGAAGCTTTCTTT.

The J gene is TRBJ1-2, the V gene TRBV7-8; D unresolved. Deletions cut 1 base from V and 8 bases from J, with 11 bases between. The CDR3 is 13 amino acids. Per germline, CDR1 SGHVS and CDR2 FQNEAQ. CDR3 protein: CASSLDFGLGYTF. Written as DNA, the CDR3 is TGTGCCAGCAGCTTAGACTTCGGTCTGGGCTACACCTTC.

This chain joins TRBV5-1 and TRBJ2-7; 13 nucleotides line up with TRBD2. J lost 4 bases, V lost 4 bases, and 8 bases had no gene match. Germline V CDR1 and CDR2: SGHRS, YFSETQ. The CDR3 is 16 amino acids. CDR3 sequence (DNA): TGCGCCAGCAGCCCCTCCGGGACTAGCGGGAAGTACGAGCAGTACTTC. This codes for CASSPSGTSGKYEQYF.